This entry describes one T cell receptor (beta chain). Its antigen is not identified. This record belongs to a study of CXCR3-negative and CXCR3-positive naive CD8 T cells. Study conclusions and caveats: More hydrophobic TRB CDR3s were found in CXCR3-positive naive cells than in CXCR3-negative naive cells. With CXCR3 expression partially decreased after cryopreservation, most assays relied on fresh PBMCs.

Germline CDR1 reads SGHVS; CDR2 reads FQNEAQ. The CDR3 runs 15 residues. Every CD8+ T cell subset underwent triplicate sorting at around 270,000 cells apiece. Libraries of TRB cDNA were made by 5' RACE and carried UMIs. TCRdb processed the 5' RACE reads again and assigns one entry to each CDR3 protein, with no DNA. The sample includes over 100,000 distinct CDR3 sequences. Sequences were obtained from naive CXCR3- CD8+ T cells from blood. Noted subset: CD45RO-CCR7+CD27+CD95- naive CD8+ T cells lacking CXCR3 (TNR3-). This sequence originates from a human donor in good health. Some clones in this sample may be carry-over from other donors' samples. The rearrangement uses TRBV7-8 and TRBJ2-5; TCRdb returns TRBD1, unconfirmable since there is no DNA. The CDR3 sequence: CASSLGGTPQETQYF. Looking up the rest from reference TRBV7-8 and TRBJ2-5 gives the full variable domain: GAGVSQSPRYKVAKRGQDVALRCDPISGHVSLFWYQQALGQGPEFLTYFQNEAQLDKSGLPSDRFFAERPEGSVSTLKIQRTQQEDSAVYLCASSLGGTPQETQYFGPGTRLLVL.